This T cell receptor (beta chain) was retrieved from a study of beta chain features in type 1 diabetes. Study-wide results and limits: Possibly, sequencing cDNA over-represented cells that had high TCR expression levels.

Expressed TCRB transcripts were sequenced because the isolated RNA had all been reverse transcribed beforehand. Generated by immunoSEQ multiplex PCR, the TCRdb table keeps only in-frame clones and is missing some. The sample includes tens of thousands of clones, under 35% of them seen just once. The J segment lost 4 bases and the V segment lost 3 bases, leaving 9 bases of the junction unmatched. Germline V gives CDR1 SGHVS, CDR2 FQNEAQ. The CDR3 is 16 residues long. This clone was detected only a few times. As yet, its antigen is unknown. Sequenced material: stem cell memory CD4+ T cells from blood. The J gene is TRBJ2-1, the V gene TRBV7-8; TRBD2 agrees at 7 bases. The source of this sequence is a woman aged 18-30 years in good health. In DNA form, the CDR3 reads TGTGCCAGCAGCTTTACCAATACCGGGGGGTACAATGAGCAGTTCTTC. Encoded protein: CASSFTNTGGYNEQFF.